This TCR beta chain was documented in a study of T cell changes during pregnancy in multiple sclerosis. This CDR3 has 14 amino acids. Trimming removed 2 bases at V and 6 bases at J, with 10 bases between. The germline CDR1 and CDR2 sequences are MGHRA and YSYEKL. Repertoires were generated with immunoSEQ multiplex PCR, while TCRdb's copy carries only in-frame clones and drops some. The data show nearly 110,000 clones, 85% to 95% seen once. The receptor comes from a female donor in good health, enrolled as a control in a pregnancy study. This chain joins TRBV4-1 and TRBJ1-4; a weak D match, TRBD1 (6 bases). The sample here was peripheral blood, taken in the third trimester of pregnancy. The CDR3 nucleotides read TGCGCCAGCAGCCAATGGGACACCGATGAAAAACTGTTTTTT. This codes for CASSQWDTDEKLFF.